This T cell receptor (beta chain) was sequenced in a study of cytomegalovirus exposure and HLA in healthy donors. Study-wide results and caveats: In the analysis, some V segments, TRBV6-2 and TRBV6-3 included, were excluded as indistinguishable. A link between a missense DCLRE1C variant and TCR beta V- and J-gene trimming emerged from a later analysis. Listed as cytomegalovirus-associated were 164 TCR beta chains.

PCR amplification relied on 60 Vbeta primers (plus 13 Jbeta primers). Study processing details: Later reanalysis found 60 million to 90 million unique TCR beta chains, roughly 10 million of them shared. Some clones are missing from TCRdb's copy, which holds only in-frame ones; the method was immunoSEQ multiplex PCR. V and J calls and clone size are copied from that table; D and trimming were computed from the DNA. The top ten hold about 1.9% of the sample, which has just over 150,000 clones, around 74% seen once. A note on this clone: The target antigen is unknown.

The V end was cut by 0 bases, the J end by 3 bases, with 15 bases between. The CDR3 is 16 residues long. Germline V CDR1 and CDR2: SGHRS, YFSETQ. Sequences were obtained from PBMCs. V is TRBV5-1 and J is TRBJ1-1; D is possibly TRBD1 (6 bases). The clonotype was recovered from a female donor in good health and CMV-seronegative. CDR3 bases: TGCGCCAGCAGCTTGGCCGAACAGGGAGTAGACACTGAAGCTTTCTTT. Translated, it gives CASSLAEQGVDTEAFF.